The rows below give T cell receptor beta chains drawn from one sample of a study of blood T cell repertoires in COVID-19. Method: immunoSEQ multiplex PCR; TCRdb's copy keeps in-frame clones and lacks some. The profile covers more than 200,000 clones, with under 90% appearing a single time and 3.5% to 4% taken by the ten largest. The sequencing input was PBMCs or T cells enriched from blood (not recorded which). These receptors were obtained from a woman aged 25 to 39 with acute COVID-19. Each CDR3 is given with its conserved first and last residue. The D gene is left open where the match is weak. Clone size appears in some rows only: once, few, many, or a class for an expanded clone.

D gene: .
J gene: TRBJ2-5
clone size: .
V gene: TRBV7-2
CDR3 DNA: TGTGCCAGCTCCCGGTTCCAAGAGACCCAGTACTTC
CDR3 protein: CASSRFQETQYF

D gene: TRBD1
J gene: TRBJ1-1
clone size: few
V gene: TRBV2
CDR3 DNA: TGTGCCAGCAGAGGCAGGGGGCGAGGCACTGAAGCTTTCTTT
CDR3 protein: CASRGRGRGTEAFF

D gene: .
J gene: TRBJ2-2
clone size: .
V gene: TRBV19
CDR3 DNA: TGTGCCAGTAGTCCAGGGGTCACCGGGGAGCTGTTTTTT
CDR3 protein: CASSPGVTGELFF

D gene: .
J gene: TRBJ1-1
clone size: .
V gene: TRBV7-2
CDR3 DNA: TGTGCCAGCAGCGCCTGGACAGAAAGTTTCAGTGAAGCTTTCTTT
CDR3 protein: CASSAWTESFSEAFF

D gene: .
J gene: TRBJ1-2
clone size: .
V gene: TRBV11-2
CDR3 DNA: TGTGCCAGCAGCCCGGTGGGCTTGTACCAGACCTATGGCTACACCTTC
CDR3 protein: CASSPVGLYQTYGYTF

D gene: .
J gene: TRBJ1-1
clone size: .
V gene: TRBV4-1
CDR3 DNA: TGCGCCAGCAGCCAACCCACCCACAGGGTCACTGAAGCTTTCTTT
CDR3 protein: CASSQPTHRVTEAFF

D gene: TRBD1
J gene: TRBJ1-6
clone size: .
V gene: TRBV9
CDR3 DNA: TGTGCCAGCAGCGTAGGGCAGGGGGGATTTTCACCCCTCCACTTT
CDR3 protein: CASSVGQGGFSPLHF

D gene: TRBD1
J gene: TRBJ1-6
clone size: .
V gene: TRBV19
CDR3 DNA: TGTGCCAGTAAGGGGGACAGTAGCTCCTATAATTCACCCCTCCACTTT
CDR3 protein: CASKGDSSSYNSPLHF

D gene: .
J gene: TRBJ1-1
clone size: .
V gene: TRBV10-3
CDR3 DNA: TGTGCCATCTCCCAAGAGGGGGACACTGAAGCTTTCTTT
CDR3 protein: CAISQEGDTEAFF

D gene: .
J gene: TRBJ2-7
clone size: .
V gene: TRBV4-1
CDR3 DNA: TGCGCCAGCAGCCCTATAGGGGGGGGTGGCTACGAGCAGTACTTC
CDR3 protein: CASSPIGGGGYEQYF

D gene: TRBD1
J gene: TRBJ2-2
clone size: once
V gene: TRBV28
CDR3 DNA: TGTGCCAGCAGCCATGACAGGGTCCGGGAGCTGTTTTTT
CDR3 protein: CASSHDRVRELFF

D gene: .
J gene: TRBJ1-2
clone size: .
V gene: TRBV4-3
CDR3 DNA: TGCGCCAGCAGCCAAGATCCCCCCGCTTACAGGGAGCGGTTCTATGGCTACACCTTC
CDR3 protein: CASSQDPPAYRERFYGYTF

D gene: .
J gene: TRBJ1-2
clone size: few
V gene: TRBV5-8
CDR3 DNA: TGTGCCAGCAGCTTGGGACAGGCTATTGGATATGGCTACACCTTC
CDR3 protein: CASSLGQAIGYGYTF

D gene: .
J gene: TRBJ1-2
clone size: .
V gene: TRBV5-6
CDR3 DNA: TGTGCCAGCAAGATCCCCGCGGGGCCCGGCTACACCTTC
CDR3 protein: CASKIPAGPGYTF

D gene: TRBD2
J gene: TRBJ2-3
clone size: .
V gene: TRBV6-5
CDR3 DNA: TGTGCCAGCACGGGACTAGTTAGCGATACGCAGTATTTT
CDR3 protein: CASTGLVSDTQYF

D gene: .
J gene: TRBJ1-5
clone size: .
V gene: TRBV30
CDR3 DNA: TGTGCCTGGAGTCCAGACAATCAGCCCCAGCATTTT
CDR3 protein: CAWSPDNQPQHF

D gene: TRBD1
J gene: TRBJ1-2
clone size: .
V gene: TRBV30
CDR3 DNA: TGTGCCTGGAGTTCAAGCGCAAGACAGGGATCAAACGGCTACACCTTC
CDR3 protein: CAWSSSARQGSNGYTF

D gene: TRBD2
J gene: TRBJ2-5
clone size: .
V gene: TRBV3-1/TRBV3-2
CDR3 DNA: TGTGCCAGCAGCCAAGTGCGGGGGGGCCGGGAGACCCAGTACTTC
CDR3 protein: CASSQVRGGRETQYF

D gene: TRBD1
J gene: TRBJ2-7
clone size: .
V gene: TRBV4-1
CDR3 DNA: TGCGCCAGCAGCCTAGGGACAGGAATCTTCTACGAGCAGTACTTC
CDR3 protein: CASSLGTGIFYEQYF

D gene: .
J gene: TRBJ1-1
clone size: .
V gene: TRBV24-1
CDR3 DNA: TGTGCCACCAGTGATTTGGGACAGAGGCAAGCTTTCTTT
CDR3 protein: CATSDLGQRQAFF

D gene: .
J gene: TRBJ1-1
clone size: once
V gene: TRBV25-1
CDR3 DNA: TGTGCCAGCAGTGAATATGAGGGATTCACTGAAGCTTTCTTT
CDR3 protein: CASSEYEGFTEAFF

D gene: .
J gene: TRBJ2-2
clone size: .
V gene: TRBV7-2
CDR3 DNA: TGTGCCAGCAGCTTTTCGAACAGGGACACCGGGGAGCTGTTTTTT
CDR3 protein: CASSFSNRDTGELFF

D gene: .
J gene: TRBJ2-1
clone size: .
V gene: TRBV5-1
CDR3 DNA: TGCGCCAGCAGCTTGATGACACGGGGATACAATGAGCAGTTCTTC
CDR3 protein: CASSLMTRGYNEQFF

D gene: TRBD1
J gene: TRBJ1-1
clone size: .
V gene: TRBV30
CDR3 DNA: TGTGCCTGGAGCAGACAGGGGCCTGAAGCTTTCTTT
CDR3 protein: CAWSRQGPEAFF

D gene: TRBD1
J gene: TRBJ1-5
clone size: .
V gene: TRBV7-2
CDR3 DNA: TGTGCCAGCAGCTTACGTGGACAGGGGCTTGGCAATCAGCCCCAGCATTTT
CDR3 protein: CASSLRGQGLGNQPQHF

D gene: .
J gene: TRBJ1-1
clone size: few
V gene: TRBV6-1
CDR3 DNA: TGTGCCAGCAGTGAAGGCCCGAACCGGGGAGGCCCAACTGAAGCTTTCTTT
CDR3 protein: CASSEGPNRGGPTEAFF

D gene: .
J gene: TRBJ1-4
clone size: .
V gene: TRBV6-5
CDR3 DNA: TGTGCCAGCAGTCCCTGGGACATTAGCGAAAAACTGTTTTTT
CDR3 protein: CASSPWDISEKLFF

D gene: .
J gene: TRBJ1-5
clone size: .
V gene: TRBV7-9
CDR3 DNA: TGTGCCAGCAGCTTTCCGGGGGAAGAGGGGCCCCAGCATTTT
CDR3 protein: CASSFPGEEGPQHF

D gene: .
J gene: TRBJ2-1
clone size: .
V gene: TRBV7-9
CDR3 DNA: TGTGCCAGCAGCTTAGGCGGGCCCCCCTACAATGAGCAGTTCTTC
CDR3 protein: CASSLGGPPYNEQFF

D gene: .
J gene: TRBJ1-5
clone size: .
V gene: TRBV2
CDR3 DNA: TGTGCCAGCAGGGAACCACTCAATCAGCCCCAGCATTTT
CDR3 protein: CASREPLNQPQHF

D gene: TRBD1
J gene: TRBJ1-1
clone size: .
V gene: TRBV5-1
CDR3 DNA: TGCGCCAGCAGCTTCACCGGGACAGGGGGATCTGAAGCTTTCTTT
CDR3 protein: CASSFTGTGGSEAFF

D gene: .
J gene: TRBJ2-7
clone size: .
V gene: TRBV10-3
CDR3 DNA: TGTGCCATCAGTAGTGGAGGCAGCCTAGGCCACTACGAGCAGTACTTC
CDR3 protein: CAISSGGSLGHYEQYF

D gene: .
J gene: TRBJ1-2
clone size: .
V gene: TRBV12-3/TRBV12-4
CDR3 DNA: TGTGCCAGCAGTTTAGCGCACAATGGCTACACCTTC
CDR3 protein: CASSLAHNGYTF

D gene: .
J gene: TRBJ1-4
clone size: .
V gene: TRBV6-5
CDR3 DNA: TGTGCCAGCAGGAGGGCGGGTGAAAAACTGTTTTTT
CDR3 protein: CASRRAGEKLFF

D gene: .
J gene: TRBJ1-2
clone size: .
V gene: TRBV6-1
CDR3 DNA: TGTGCCAGCAGTGAACGTAGCTATGGCTACACCTTC
CDR3 protein: CASSERSYGYTF

D gene: TRBD1
J gene: TRBJ1-4
clone size: .
V gene: TRBV9
CDR3 DNA: TGTGCCAGCAGCGACCCAGGGGGGACTAATGAAAAACTGTTTTTT
CDR3 protein: CASSDPGGTNEKLFF

D gene: TRBD1
J gene: TRBJ1-2
clone size: .
V gene: TRBV7-2
CDR3 DNA: TGTGCCAGCAGCTTAGGACAGGGTGTATCCTATGGCTACACCTTC
CDR3 protein: CASSLGQGVSYGYTF

D gene: TRBD2
J gene: TRBJ2-1
clone size: .
V gene: TRBV30
CDR3 DNA: TGTGCCTGGAGTGGACTAGCGCAGTACAATGAGCAGTTCTTC
CDR3 protein: CAWSGLAQYNEQFF

D gene: .
J gene: TRBJ1-6
clone size: once
V gene: TRBV30
CDR3 DNA: TGTGCCTGGAGCCCCCCGGGGGAGATCTCCTATAATTCACCCCTCCACTTT
CDR3 protein: CAWSPPGEISYNSPLHF

D gene: .
J gene: TRBJ1-4
clone size: .
V gene: TRBV6-5
CDR3 DNA: TGTGCCAGCATATCGAGCATGGGCCTCAATGAAAAACTGTTTTTT
CDR3 protein: CASISSMGLNEKLFF

D gene: TRBD1
J gene: TRBJ1-3
clone size: .
V gene: TRBV27
CDR3 DNA: TGTGCCAGCAGCCCCGACAGGGATACATCTGGAAACACCATATATTTT
CDR3 protein: CASSPDRDTSGNTIYF

D gene: .
J gene: TRBJ1-2
clone size: .
V gene: TRBV5-6
CDR3 DNA: TGTGCCAGCAGCCCGCAGCCCACGGGGTTTTATGGCTACACCTTC
CDR3 protein: CASSPQPTGFYGYTF

D gene: .
J gene: TRBJ2-1
clone size: .
V gene: TRBV19
CDR3 DNA: TGTGCCAGTAGTGTGCAGGGTAACAATGAGCAGTTCTTC
CDR3 protein: CASSVQGNNEQFF

D gene: TRBD1
J gene: TRBJ2-1
clone size: .
V gene: TRBV28
CDR3 DNA: TGTGCCAGCAGGGGACAGGGGGCACGCTACAATGAGCAGTTCTTC
CDR3 protein: CASRGQGARYNEQFF

D gene: .
J gene: TRBJ1-4
clone size: .
V gene: TRBV3-1/TRBV3-2
CDR3 DNA: TGTGCCAGCAGCCAAGATTTATCAGGGTTTGAAAAACTGTTTTTT
CDR3 protein: CASSQDLSGFEKLFF